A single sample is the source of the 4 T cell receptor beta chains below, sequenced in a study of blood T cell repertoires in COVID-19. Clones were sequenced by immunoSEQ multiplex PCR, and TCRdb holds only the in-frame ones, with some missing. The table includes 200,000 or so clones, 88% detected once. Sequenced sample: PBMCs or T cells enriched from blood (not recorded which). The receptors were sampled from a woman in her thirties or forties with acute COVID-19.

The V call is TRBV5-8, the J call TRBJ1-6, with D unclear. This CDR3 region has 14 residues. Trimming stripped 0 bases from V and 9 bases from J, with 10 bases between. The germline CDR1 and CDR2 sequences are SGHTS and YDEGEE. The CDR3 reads CASSLEGRGSPLHF. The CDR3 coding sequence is TGTGCCAGCAGCTTGGAAGGGCGGGGTTCACCCCTCCACTTT.

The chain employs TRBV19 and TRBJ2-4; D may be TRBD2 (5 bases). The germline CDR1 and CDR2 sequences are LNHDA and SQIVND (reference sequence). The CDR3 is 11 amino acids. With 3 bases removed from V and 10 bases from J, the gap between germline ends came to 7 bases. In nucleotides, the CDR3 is TGTGCCAGTAGTATCGGGGTGATTCAGTACTTC. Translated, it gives CASSIGVIQYF.

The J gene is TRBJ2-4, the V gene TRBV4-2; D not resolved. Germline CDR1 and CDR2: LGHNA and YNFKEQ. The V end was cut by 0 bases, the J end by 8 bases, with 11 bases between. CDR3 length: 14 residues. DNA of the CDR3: TGTGCCAGCAGCCAAGATCGGAGTATGGACATTCAGTACTTC. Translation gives CASSQDRSMDIQYF.

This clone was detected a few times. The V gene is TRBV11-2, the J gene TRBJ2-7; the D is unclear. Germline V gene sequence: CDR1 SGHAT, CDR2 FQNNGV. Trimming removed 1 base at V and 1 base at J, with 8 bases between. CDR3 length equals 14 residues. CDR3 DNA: TGTGCCAGCAGCTTAGGGAGTACATCCTACGAGCAGTACGTC. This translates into CASSLGSTSYEQYV.